This paragraph covers one TCR beta chain sequence. This sample was included in a study of T cell changes during pregnancy in multiple sclerosis. With V trimmed by 6 bases and J by 1 base, 3 bases remained unmatched. Germline V gene data show CDR1 as ENHRY and CDR2 as SYGVKD. The CDR3 is 14 residues long. Method: immunoSEQ multiplex PCR; TCRdb's copy keeps in-frame clones and lacks some. This sample has 85,000 to 90,000 clones; around 94% occur once, and the top ten carry around 1.7%. The TCR comes from a female donor in good health, enrolled as a control in a pregnancy study. This material consisted of peripheral blood, taken after pregnancy. The V and J genes are TRBV10-3 and TRBJ1-1, with TRBD1 matching over 9 bases. The CDR3 coding sequence is TGTGCCATCAGCCGGACAGGGGCGAACACTGAAGCTTTCTTT. It translates to CAISRTGANTEAFF.